This entry concerns a single T cell receptor beta chain. Its antigen remains unknown. V lost 6 bases, J lost 2 bases, and 17 bases lay in between. The CDR3 has 15 amino acids. Germline CDR1 reads MDHEN; CDR2 reads SYDVKM. Produced via immunoSEQ multiplex PCR; TCRdb's table is partial and in-frame only. The top ten hold 2% to 2.5% of the sample, which has roughly 35,000 clones, roughly nine tenths seen once. Adolescents were screened for latent TB by skin test and IGRA. This sample is drawn from a study of T cells in tuberculosis. On the study more broadly: T cells were selected with CD1B tetramers loaded with glucose monomycolate. The study, taken as a whole, reports: Active tuberculosis patients had shorter CDR3-alpha; the beta difference was nonsignificant. GMM-specific TCRs were nearer to active tuberculosis alpha repertoires, suggesting expansion.

The origin of this receptor is a donor between 10 and 29 years old with latent tuberculosis or without tuberculosis infection. Sequencing was carried out using PBMCs. V and J are TRBV28 and TRBJ2-7, with D possibly being TRBD2 (5 bases). The CDR3 DNA sequence: TGTGCCAGCAGGAGGGTCGCACCTTATACCTACGAGCAGTACTTC. It is translated as CASRRVAPYTYEQYF.